A selection of T cell receptor beta chains follows, all from one sample in a study of blood T cell repertoires in COVID-19. Data came from immunoSEQ multiplex PCR; TCRdb stores just in-frame clones and leaves some out. The data show 290,000 or so clones, 70% to 90% seen once. Sequencing used peripheral blood. The receptors were gathered from a man in his forties or fifties with active or convalescent COVID-19. CDR3s include the opening cysteine and the closing phenylalanine or tryptophan. A D gene is named only where the DNA matches it firmly. Clone size is given for some rows only: seen once, a few or many times, or a class if the clone is expanded.

d_gene: NA; v_gene: TRBV30; j_gene: TRBJ1-1; abundance: NA; CDR3aa: CAWSVRPDGAFF; CDR3nt: TGTGCCTGGAGTGTACGCCCAGACGGGGCTTTCTTT
d_gene: NA; v_gene: TRBV2; j_gene: TRBJ1-3; abundance: NA; CDR3aa: CASSEQGTSGNTIYF; CDR3nt: TGTGCCAGCAGTGAACAGGGGACCTCTGGAAACACCATATATTTT
d_gene: TRBD1; v_gene: TRBV7-2; j_gene: TRBJ1-2; abundance: NA; CDR3aa: CASSLVFGQGARGGYTF; CDR3nt: TGTGCCAGCAGCTTAGTATTCGGACAGGGCGCTAGGGGTGGCTACACCTTC
d_gene: TRBD1; v_gene: TRBV28; j_gene: TRBJ1-4; abundance: NA; CDR3aa: CASSLGPGTGGEKLFF; CDR3nt: TGTGCCAGCAGTTTAGGTCCCGGGACAGGGGGTGAAAAACTGTTTTTT
d_gene: TRBD1; v_gene: TRBV5-1; j_gene: TRBJ2-7; abundance: NA; CDR3aa: CASSSGQTPRVYEQYF; CDR3nt: TGCGCCAGCAGCTCGGGACAGACCCCGAGGGTCTACGAGCAGTACTTC
d_gene: TRBD1; v_gene: TRBV15; j_gene: TRBJ1-2; abundance: NA; CDR3aa: CATSSRGRGDYGYTF; CDR3nt: TGTGCCACCAGCAGCAGGGGGCGGGGAGACTATGGCTACACCTTC
d_gene: NA; v_gene: TRBV5-6; j_gene: TRBJ1-2; abundance: NA; CDR3aa: CASSLFAAGGYTF; CDR3nt: TGTGCCAGCAGCTTGTTTGCCGCGGGGGGCTACACCTTC
d_gene: NA; v_gene: TRBV28; j_gene: TRBJ1-5; abundance: NA; CDR3aa: CASRRRGRRDQPQHF; CDR3nt: TGTGCCAGCAGGCGGCGGGGCAGGCGAGATCAGCCCCAGCATTTT
d_gene: TRBD1; v_gene: TRBV24-1; j_gene: TRBJ2-6; abundance: NA; CDR3aa: CATIWTGRSGANVLTF; CDR3nt: TGTGCCACCATATGGACAGGCCGCTCTGGGGCCAACGTCCTGACTTTC
d_gene: NA; v_gene: TRBV5-6; j_gene: TRBJ1-1; abundance: NA; CDR3aa: CASSLFRAEAFF; CDR3nt: TGTGCCAGCAGCTTGTTCCGGGCTGAAGCTTTCTTT
d_gene: TRBD1; v_gene: TRBV10-1; j_gene: TRBJ2-7; abundance: NA; CDR3aa: CASSGQTGTAVYEQYF; CDR3nt: TGCGCCAGCAGTGGTCAGACCGGGACAGCAGTCTACGAGCAGTACTTC
d_gene: TRBD2; v_gene: TRBV27; j_gene: TRBJ2-1; abundance: once; CDR3aa: CATMREGRNEQFF; CDR3nt: TGTGCCACCATGAGGGAGGGCAGGAATGAGCAGTTCTTC
d_gene: NA; v_gene: TRBV5-1; j_gene: TRBJ1-1; abundance: NA; CDR3aa: CASSRTGQTEAFF; CDR3nt: TGCGCCAGCAGTCGTACAGGCCAAACTGAAGCTTTCTTT
d_gene: TRBD1; v_gene: TRBV2; j_gene: TRBJ2-7; abundance: NA; CDR3aa: CAGNRGTYEQYF; CDR3nt: TGTGCCGGGAACAGGGGAACCTACGAGCAGTACTTC
d_gene: NA; v_gene: TRBV5-1; j_gene: TRBJ2-7; abundance: NA; CDR3aa: CASSFRRGFDEQYF; CDR3nt: TGCGCCAGCAGCTTTCGTAGGGGTTTTGACGAGCAGTACTTC